This TCR beta chain stems from a study of T cell changes during pregnancy in multiple sclerosis. TCRdb's table, derived via immunoSEQ multiplex PCR, lists solely in-frame clones and lacks some. The table records roughly 89,000 clones, about 94% of them present only once. The TCR was taken from a female donor with multiple sclerosis, enrolled in a pregnancy study. The source material was peripheral blood, sampled in the third trimester of pregnancy.

Here the CDR3 DNA reads TGTGCCAGCGCCAGGGGGGCTAGCGGGAGATTTACAGATACGCAGTATTTT. Amino acids: CASARGASGRFTDTQYF. V usage is TRBV27 and J usage is TRBJ2-3, with 10 positions matching TRBD2. CDR3 length: 17 residues. Germline CDR1 MNHEY, CDR2 SMNVEV (reference sequence). With V trimmed by 8 bases and J by 3 bases, 14 bases remained unmatched.